The entry that follows covers one TCR beta chain sequence. The data derive from a study of response to subunit inactivated influenza vaccine. CDR3 length: 12 residues. V lost 0 bases to trimming and J lost 9 bases, with 9 bases between them. Looked up from germline, CDR1 is LGHDT and CDR2 is YNNKEL (reference sequence). TCRdb re-analysed the RT-PCR reads in MiXCR, keeping a single row per CDR3 protein. Counted here are about 620,000 distinct CDR3 sequences, about 11% occurring once; the ten biggest clones make up about 11%. The data also belong to a second study, concerning T cells expressing NK-cell markers. That paper states: TCR beta libraries carry UMIs added by 5'RACE template switching. Dominant NKG2C+ clonotype frequencies of about 1.0-8% of CD8+ T cells were measured in about 6 donors.

The gene calls are TRBV3-1 and TRBJ2-7, with unresolved D. The origin of this receptor is a man between 50 and 59 years old who received an inactivated influenza vaccine. The sequences come from PBMCs from blood, collected on the day of vaccination. The CDR3 DNA is TGTGCCAGCAGCCAAGATGGAATACGGCAGTACTTC. It is translated as CASSQDGIRQYF.